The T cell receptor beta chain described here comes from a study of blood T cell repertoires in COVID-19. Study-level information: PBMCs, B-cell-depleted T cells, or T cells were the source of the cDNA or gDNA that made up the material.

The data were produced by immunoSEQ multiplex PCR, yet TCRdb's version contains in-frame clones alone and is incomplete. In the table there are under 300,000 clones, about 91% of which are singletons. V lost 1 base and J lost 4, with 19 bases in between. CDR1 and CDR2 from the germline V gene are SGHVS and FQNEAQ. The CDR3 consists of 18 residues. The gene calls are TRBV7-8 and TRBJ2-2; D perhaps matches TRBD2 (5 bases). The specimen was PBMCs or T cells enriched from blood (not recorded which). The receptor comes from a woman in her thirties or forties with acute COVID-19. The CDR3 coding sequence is TGTGCCAGCAGCTTAGATCGCGGGCAACTGGGTAGCACCGGGGAGCTGTTTTTT. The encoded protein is CASSLDRGQLGSTGELFF.